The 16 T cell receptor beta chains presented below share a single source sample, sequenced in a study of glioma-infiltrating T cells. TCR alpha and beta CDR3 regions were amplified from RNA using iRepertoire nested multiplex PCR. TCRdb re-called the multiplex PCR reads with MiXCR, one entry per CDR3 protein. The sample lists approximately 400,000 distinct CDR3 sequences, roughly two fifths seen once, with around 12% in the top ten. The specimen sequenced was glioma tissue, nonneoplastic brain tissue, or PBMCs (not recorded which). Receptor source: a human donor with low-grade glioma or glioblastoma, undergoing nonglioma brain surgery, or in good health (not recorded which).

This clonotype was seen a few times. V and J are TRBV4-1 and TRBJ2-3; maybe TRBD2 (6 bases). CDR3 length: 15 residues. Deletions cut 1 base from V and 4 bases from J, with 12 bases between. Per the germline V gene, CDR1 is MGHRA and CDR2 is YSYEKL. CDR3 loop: CASSQAGTVADTQYF. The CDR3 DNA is TGCGCCAGCAGCCAAGCCGGGACTGTGGCAGATACGCAGTATTTT.

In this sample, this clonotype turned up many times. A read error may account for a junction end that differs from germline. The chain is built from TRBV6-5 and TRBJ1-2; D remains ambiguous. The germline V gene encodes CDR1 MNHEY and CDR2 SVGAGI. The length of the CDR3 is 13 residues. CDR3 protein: CTSSYTANYGYTF. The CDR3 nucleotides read TGTACCAGCAGTTACACAGCTAACTATGGCTACACCTTC.

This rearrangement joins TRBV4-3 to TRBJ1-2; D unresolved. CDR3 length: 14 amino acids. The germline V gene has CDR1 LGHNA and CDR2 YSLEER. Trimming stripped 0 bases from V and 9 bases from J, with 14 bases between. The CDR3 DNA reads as TGCGCCAGCAGCCAAGATAGGCCTTTCGGAAGCTACACCTTC. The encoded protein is CASSQDRPFGSYTF.

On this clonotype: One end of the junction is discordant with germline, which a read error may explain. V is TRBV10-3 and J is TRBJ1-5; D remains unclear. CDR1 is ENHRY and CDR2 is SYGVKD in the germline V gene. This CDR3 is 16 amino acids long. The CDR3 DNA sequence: TGTGTCATCAGTGATCCGTTCCGGGAGAACGATCAGCCCCAGCATTTT. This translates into CVISDPFRENDQPQHF.

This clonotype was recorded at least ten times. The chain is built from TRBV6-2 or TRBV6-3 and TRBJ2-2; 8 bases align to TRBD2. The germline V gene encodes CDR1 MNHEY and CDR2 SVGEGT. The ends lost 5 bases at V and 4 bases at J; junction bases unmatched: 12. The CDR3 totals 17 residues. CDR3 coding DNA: TGTGCCAGCAGTCAGACTAGCGCCATTGGCCGCACCGGGGAGCTGTTTTTT. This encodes CASSQTSAIGRTGELFF.

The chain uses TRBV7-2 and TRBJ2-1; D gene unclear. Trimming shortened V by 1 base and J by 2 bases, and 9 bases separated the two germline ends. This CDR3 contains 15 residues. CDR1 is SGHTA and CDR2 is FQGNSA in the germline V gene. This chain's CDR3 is CASSLDGQTYNEQFF. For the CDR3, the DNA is TGTGCCAGCAGCTTAGATGGGCAAACCTACAATGAGCAGTTCTTC.

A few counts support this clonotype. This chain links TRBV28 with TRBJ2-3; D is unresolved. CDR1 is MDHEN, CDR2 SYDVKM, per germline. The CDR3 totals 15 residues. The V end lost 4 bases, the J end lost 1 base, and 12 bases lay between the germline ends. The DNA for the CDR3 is TGTGCCAGCAGTTCCACCCTGCCCCGCACAGATACGCAGTATTTT. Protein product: CASSSTLPRTDTQYF.

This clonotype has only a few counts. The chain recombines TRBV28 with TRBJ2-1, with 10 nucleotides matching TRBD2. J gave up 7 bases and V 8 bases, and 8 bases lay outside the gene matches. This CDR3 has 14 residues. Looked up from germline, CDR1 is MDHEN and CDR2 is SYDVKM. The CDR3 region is CASSLAGGGNEQFF. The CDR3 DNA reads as TGTGCCAGCTCCTTAGCGGGAGGCGGAAATGAGCAGTTCTTC.

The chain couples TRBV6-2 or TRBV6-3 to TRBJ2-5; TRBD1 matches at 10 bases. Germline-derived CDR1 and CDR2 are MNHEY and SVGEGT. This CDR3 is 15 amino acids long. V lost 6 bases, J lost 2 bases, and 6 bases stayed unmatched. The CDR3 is CASRQPGQGQETQYF. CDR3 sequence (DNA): TGTGCCAGCAGGCAGCCGGGACAGGGGCAAGAGACCCAGTACTTC.

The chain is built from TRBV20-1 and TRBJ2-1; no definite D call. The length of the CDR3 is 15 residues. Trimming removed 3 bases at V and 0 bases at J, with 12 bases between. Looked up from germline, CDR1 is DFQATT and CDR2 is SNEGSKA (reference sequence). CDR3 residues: CSASLATFSYNEQFF. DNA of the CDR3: TGCAGTGCTAGTCTGGCCACCTTCTCCTACAATGAGCAGTTCTTC.

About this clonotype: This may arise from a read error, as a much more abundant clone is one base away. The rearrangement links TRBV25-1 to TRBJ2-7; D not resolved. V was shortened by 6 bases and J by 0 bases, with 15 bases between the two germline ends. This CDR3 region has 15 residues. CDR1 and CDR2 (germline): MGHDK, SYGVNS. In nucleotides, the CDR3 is TGTGCCAGCAGCGTACTTCTAAGAACCTCCTACGAGCAGTACTTC. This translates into CASSVLLRTSYEQYF.

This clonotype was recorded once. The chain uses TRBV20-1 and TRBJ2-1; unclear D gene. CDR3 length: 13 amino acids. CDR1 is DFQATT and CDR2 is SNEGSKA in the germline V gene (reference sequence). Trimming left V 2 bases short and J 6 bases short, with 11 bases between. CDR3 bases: TGCAGTGCTAGACAACGAACCAGCAATGAGCAGTTCTTC. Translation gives CSARQRTSNEQFF.

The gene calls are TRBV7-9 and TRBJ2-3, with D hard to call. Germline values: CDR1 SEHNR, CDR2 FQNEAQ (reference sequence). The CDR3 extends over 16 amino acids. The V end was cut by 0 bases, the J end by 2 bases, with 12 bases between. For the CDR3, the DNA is TGTGCCAGCAGCTTAGCGAACTTGCACCCCACAGATACGCAGTATTTT. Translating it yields CASSLANLHPTDTQYF.

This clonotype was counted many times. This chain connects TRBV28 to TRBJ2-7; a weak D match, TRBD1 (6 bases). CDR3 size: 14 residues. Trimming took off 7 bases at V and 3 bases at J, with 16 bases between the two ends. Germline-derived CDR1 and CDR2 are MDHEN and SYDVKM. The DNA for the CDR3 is TGTGCCAGCATCTTGGGGGCGACCAGCTACGAGCAGTACTTC. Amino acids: CASILGATSYEQYF.

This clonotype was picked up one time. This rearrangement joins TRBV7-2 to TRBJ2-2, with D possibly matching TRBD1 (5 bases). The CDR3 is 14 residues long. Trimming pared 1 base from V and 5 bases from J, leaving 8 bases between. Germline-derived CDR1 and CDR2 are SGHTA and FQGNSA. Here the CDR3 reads CASSLEGWTGELFF. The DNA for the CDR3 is TGTGCCAGCAGCTTAGAGGGGTGGACCGGGGAGCTGTTTTTT.

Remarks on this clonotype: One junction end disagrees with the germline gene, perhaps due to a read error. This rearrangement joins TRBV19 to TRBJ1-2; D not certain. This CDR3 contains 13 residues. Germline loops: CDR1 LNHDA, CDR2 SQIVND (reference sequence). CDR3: CASSLGWYYGYTF. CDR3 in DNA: TGTGCCAGTAGTTTAGGCTGGTACTATGGCTACACTTTC.